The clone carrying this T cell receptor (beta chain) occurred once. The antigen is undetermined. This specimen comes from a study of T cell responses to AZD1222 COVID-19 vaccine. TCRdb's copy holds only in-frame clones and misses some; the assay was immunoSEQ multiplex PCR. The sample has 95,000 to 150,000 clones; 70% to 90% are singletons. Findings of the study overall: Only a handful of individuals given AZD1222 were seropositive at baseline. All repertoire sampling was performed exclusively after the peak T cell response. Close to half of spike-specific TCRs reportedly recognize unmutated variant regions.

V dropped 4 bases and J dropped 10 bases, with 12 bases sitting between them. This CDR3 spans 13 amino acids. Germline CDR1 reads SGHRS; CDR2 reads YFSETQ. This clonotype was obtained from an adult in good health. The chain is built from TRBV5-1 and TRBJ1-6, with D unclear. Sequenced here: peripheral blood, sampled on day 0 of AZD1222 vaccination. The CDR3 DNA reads TGCGCCAGCAGCCCGGACCCCAACTCACCCCTCCACTTT. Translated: CASSPDPNSPLHF.